One sample yielded the 8 T cell receptor beta chains listed below, sequenced in a study of blood T cell repertoires in COVID-19. The data were produced by immunoSEQ multiplex PCR, yet TCRdb's version contains in-frame clones alone and is incomplete. The sample lists about 670,000 clones, 85% to 90% occurring once. The sample comprised peripheral blood. Receptors originate from a woman under 30 with acute or convalescent COVID-19.

V is TRBV13 and J is TRBJ1-1; D unclear. CDR3 length: 15 residues. The germline gives CDR1 PRHDT, CDR2 FYEKMQ (reference sequence). With 3 bases removed from V and 1 base from J, the gap between germline ends came to 12 bases. This CDR3 reads CASSLEVGSNTEAFF. In DNA form, the CDR3 reads TGTGCCAGCAGCTTGGAGGTCGGGTCGAACACTGAAGCTTTCTTT.

The chain carries TRBV28 and TRBJ2-7; the match to TRBD2 covers 7 bases. Germline lookup yields CDR1 MDHEN and CDR2 SYDVKM. V was pared by 6 bases and J by 3 bases, with 8 bases of the junction left unmatched. There are 14 residues in the CDR3. CDR3 sequence: CASSYTGGVYEQYF. The DNA for the CDR3 is TGTGCCAGCAGCTATACGGGGGGAGTCTACGAGCAGTACTTC. Combining the CDR3 with reference TRBV28 and TRBJ2-7 gives the whole variable domain DVKVTQSSRYLVKRTGEKVFLECVQDMDHENMFWYRQDPGLGLRLIYFSYDVKMKEKGDIPEGYSVSREKKERFSLILESASTNQTSMYLCASSYTGGVYEQYFGPGTRLTVT.

The V call is TRBV5-1, the J call TRBJ2-7, with 10 bases aligning to TRBD1. The CDR3 consists of 15 residues. CDR1 and CDR2 (germline): SGHRS, YFSETQ. V gave up 4 bases and J gave up 6 bases; unmatched junction bases: 10. The CDR3: CASSLITGTGVEQYF. The CDR3 nucleotides are TGCGCCAGCAGCCTCATTACCGGGACAGGGGTCGAGCAGTACTTC.

The J gene is TRBJ2-6, the V gene TRBV7-6; 12 bases map to TRBD1. Germline assignment: CDR1 SGHVS and CDR2 FNYEAQ. The CDR3 covers 22 residues. The ends lost 1 base at V and 1 base at J; junction bases unmatched: 14. CDR3 residues: CASSLVAGGTGGLQSGANVLTF. CDR3 DNA sequence: TGTGCCAGCAGCTTAGTCGCAGGGGGGACAGGGGGCCTACAATCTGGGGCCAACGTCCTGACTTTC.

The gene calls are TRBV19 and TRBJ1-1, with D perhaps matching TRBD1 (6 bases). Per germline, CDR1 LNHDA and CDR2 SQIVND (reference sequence). There are 15 residues in the CDR3. V was pared by 6 bases and J by 10 bases, with 24 bases between. CDR3 in DNA: TGTGCCAGTAGAAAAACCGGGACACCTCTCCAGGTAGCTTTCTTT. Its translation: CASRKTGTPLQVAFF.

This clone was seen a single time. The chain combines TRBV21-1 with TRBJ1-2. TRBV21-1 is termed a pseudogene. CDR3 size: 16 residues. CDR3 nucleotides: TGTGCCAGCAGCAAAGTGGAGGGCATAGCTAACTATGGCTACACCTTC. It codes for CASSKVEGIANYGYTF.

The rearrangement joins TRBV11-2 to TRBJ1-6; 7 nucleotides line up with TRBD1. CDR1 is SGHAT and CDR2 is FQNNGV in the germline V gene. The length of the CDR3 is 18 residues. After removal of 0 bases from V and 3 bases from J, the junction contained 8 bases not matched to a gene. The CDR3 coding sequence is TGTGCCAGCAGCTTAGATCCGGGACAGTTACTCTATAATTCACCCCTCCACTTT. This translates into CASSLDPGQLLYNSPLHF. Full variable domain (rest looked up from reference TRBV11-2 and TRBJ1-6): EAGVAQSPRYKIIEKRQSVAFWCNPISGHATLYWYQQILGQGPKLLIQFQNNGVVDDSQLPKDRFSAERLKGVDSTLKIQPAKLEDSAVYLCASSLDPGQLLYNSPLHFGNGTRLTVT.

This clone was detected once. The J gene is TRBJ1-2, the V gene TRBV6-5; 8 bases line up with TRBD1. Trimming at V came to 5 bases and at J to 6 bases, leaving 8 bases not matched to a gene. CDR1 and CDR2 (germline): MNHEY, SVGAGI. The CDR3 totals 14 residues. The CDR3: CASSRQGRSDGYTF. CDR3 sequence (DNA): TGTGCCAGCAGTCGACAGGGGAGGTCGGATGGCTACACCTTC.